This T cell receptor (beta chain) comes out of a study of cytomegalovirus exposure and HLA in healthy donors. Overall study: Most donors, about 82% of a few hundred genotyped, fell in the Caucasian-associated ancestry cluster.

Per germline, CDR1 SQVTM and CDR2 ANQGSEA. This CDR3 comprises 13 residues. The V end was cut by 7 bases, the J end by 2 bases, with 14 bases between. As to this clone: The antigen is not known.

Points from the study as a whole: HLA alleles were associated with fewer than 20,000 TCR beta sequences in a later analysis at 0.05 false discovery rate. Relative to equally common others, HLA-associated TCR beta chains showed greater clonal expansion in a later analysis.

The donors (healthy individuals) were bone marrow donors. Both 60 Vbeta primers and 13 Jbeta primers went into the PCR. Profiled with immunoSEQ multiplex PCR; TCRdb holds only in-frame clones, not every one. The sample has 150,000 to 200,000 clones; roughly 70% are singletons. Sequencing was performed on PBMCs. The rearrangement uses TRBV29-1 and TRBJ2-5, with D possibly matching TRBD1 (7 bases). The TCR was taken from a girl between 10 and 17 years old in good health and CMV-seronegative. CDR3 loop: CSAWGDRQETQYF. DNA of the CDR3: TGCAGCGCCTGGGGGGACAGACAAGAGACCCAGTACTTC.